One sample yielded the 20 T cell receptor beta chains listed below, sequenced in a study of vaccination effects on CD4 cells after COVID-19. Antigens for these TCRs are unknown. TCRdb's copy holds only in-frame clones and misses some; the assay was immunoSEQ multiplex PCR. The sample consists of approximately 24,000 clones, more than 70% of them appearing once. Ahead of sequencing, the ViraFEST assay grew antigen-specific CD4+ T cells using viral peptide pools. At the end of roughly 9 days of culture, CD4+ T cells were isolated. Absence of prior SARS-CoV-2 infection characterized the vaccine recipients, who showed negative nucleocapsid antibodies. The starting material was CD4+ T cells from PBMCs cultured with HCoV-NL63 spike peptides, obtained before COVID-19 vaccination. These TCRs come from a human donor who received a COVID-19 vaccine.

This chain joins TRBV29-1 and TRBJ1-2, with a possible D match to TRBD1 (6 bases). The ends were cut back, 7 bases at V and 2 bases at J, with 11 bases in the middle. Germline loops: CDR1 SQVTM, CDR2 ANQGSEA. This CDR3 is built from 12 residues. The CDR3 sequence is CSGGAGNYGYTF. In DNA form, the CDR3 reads TGCAGCGGGGGGGCCGGGAACTATGGCTACACCTTC.

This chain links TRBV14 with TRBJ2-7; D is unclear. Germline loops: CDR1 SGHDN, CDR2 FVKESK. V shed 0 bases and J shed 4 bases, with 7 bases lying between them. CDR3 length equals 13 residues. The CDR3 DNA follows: TGTGCCAGCAGCCAAGATCGGATATACGAGCAGTACTTC. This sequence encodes CASSQDRIYEQYF.

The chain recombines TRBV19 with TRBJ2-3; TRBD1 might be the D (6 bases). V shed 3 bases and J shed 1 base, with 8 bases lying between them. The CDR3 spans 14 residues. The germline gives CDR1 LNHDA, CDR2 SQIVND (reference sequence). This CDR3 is CASSIWTGTDTQYF. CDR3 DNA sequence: TGTGCCAGTAGTATCTGGACAGGCACAGATACGCAGTATTTT.

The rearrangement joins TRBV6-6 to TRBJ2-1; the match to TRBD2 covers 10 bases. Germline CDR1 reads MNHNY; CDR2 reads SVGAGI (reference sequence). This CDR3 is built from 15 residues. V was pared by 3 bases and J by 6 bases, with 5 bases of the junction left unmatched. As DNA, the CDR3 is TGTGCCAGCAGTTATGGGATAGCGGGAGGCAATGAGCAGTTCTTC. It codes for CASSYGIAGGNEQFF.

The CDR3 DNA reads TGTGCCAGCAGTTACGGAGCGGGAGTGGTAGATACGCAGTATTTT. Protein product: CASSYGAGVVDTQYF. This rearrangement joins TRBV6-5 to TRBJ2-3; 8 bases line up with TRBD2. CDR1 and CDR2 (germline): MNHEY, SVGAGI. The CDR3 is 15 amino acids. V lost 2 bases and J lost 5; bases outside the gene matches: 6.

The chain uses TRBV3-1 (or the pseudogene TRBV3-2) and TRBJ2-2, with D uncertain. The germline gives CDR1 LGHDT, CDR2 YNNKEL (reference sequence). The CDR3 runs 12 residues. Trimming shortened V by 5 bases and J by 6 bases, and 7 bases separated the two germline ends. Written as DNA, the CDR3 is TGTGCCAGCAGCTCCCGCCCCGGGGAGCTGTTTTTT. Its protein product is CASSSRPGELFF.

The CDR3 protein is CASSIGTGTNEQFF. CDR3 DNA sequence: TGTGCCAGTAGTATAGGAACAGGGACAAATGAGCAGTTCTTC. This chain links TRBV19 with TRBJ2-1; tentatively, D is TRBD1 (6 bases). V was cut by 1 base and J by 7 bases, with 11 bases left in between. CDR1 is LNHDA, CDR2 SQIVND, per germline (reference sequence). The CDR3 extends over 14 amino acids.

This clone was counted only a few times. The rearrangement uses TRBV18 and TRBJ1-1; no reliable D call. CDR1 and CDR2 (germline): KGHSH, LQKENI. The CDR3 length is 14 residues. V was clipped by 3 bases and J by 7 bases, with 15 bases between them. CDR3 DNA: TGTGCCAGCTCACCCCCATCAGGTTTCGGTGAAGCTTTCTTT. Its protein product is CASSPPSGFGEAFF.

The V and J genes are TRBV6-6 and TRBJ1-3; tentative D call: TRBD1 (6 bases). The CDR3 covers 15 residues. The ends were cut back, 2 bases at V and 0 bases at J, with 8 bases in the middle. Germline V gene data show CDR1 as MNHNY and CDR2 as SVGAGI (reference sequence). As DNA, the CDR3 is TGTGCCAGCAGTTACGAGGGGGTCTCTGGAAACACCATATATTTT. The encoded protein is CASSYEGVSGNTIYF.

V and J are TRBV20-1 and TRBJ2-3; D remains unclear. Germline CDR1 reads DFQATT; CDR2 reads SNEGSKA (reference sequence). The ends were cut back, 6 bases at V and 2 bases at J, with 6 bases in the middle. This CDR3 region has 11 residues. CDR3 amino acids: CSAGDTDTQYF. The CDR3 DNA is TGCAGTGCCGGCGACACAGATACGCAGTATTTT.

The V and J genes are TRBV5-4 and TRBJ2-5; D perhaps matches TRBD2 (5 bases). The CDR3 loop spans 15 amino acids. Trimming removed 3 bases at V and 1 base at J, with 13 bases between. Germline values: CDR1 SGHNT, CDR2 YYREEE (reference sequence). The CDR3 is CASSSASSAQETQYF. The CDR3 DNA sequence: TGTGCCAGCAGCTCGGCTAGTAGCGCCCAAGAGACCCAGTACTTC.

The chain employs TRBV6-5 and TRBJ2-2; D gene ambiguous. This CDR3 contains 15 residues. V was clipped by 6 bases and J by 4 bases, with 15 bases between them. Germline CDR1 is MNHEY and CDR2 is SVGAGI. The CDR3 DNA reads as TGTGCCAGCAGCCTATCTGGGTTCGGCACCGGGGAGCTGTTTTTT. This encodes CASSLSGFGTGELFF.

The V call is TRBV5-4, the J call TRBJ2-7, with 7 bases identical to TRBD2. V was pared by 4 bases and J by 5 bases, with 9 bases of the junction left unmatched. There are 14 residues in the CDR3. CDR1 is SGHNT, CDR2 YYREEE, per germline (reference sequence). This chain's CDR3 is CASSQTAGTNEQYF. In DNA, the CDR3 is TGTGCCAGCAGCCAAACCGCCGGGACTAACGAGCAGTACTTC. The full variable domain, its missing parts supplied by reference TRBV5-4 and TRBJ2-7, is ETGVTQSPTHLIKTRGQQVTLRCSSQSGHNTVSWYQQALGQGPQFIFQYYREEENGRGNFPPRFSGLQFPNYSSELNVNALELDDSALYLCASSQTAGTNEQYFGPGTRLTVT.

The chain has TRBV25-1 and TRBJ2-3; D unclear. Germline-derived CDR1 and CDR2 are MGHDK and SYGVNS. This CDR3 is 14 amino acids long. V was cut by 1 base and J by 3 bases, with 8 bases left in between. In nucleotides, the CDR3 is TGTGCCAGCAGTGAATTGACTTTGACAGATACGCAGTATTTT. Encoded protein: CASSELTLTDTQYF.

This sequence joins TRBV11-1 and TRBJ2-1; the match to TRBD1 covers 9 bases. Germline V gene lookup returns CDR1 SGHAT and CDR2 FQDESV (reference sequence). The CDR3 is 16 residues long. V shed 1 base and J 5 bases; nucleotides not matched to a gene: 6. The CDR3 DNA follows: TGTGCCAGCAGCTTAGGGGACAGGGCCCGACACAATGAGCAGTTCTTC. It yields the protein CASSLGDRARHNEQFF. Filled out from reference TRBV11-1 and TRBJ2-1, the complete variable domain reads EAEVAQSPRYKITEKSQAVAFWCDPISGHATLYWYRQILGQGPELLVQFQDESVVDDSQLPKDRFSAERLKGVDSTLKIQPAELGDSAMYLCASSLGDRARHNEQFFGPGTRLTVL.

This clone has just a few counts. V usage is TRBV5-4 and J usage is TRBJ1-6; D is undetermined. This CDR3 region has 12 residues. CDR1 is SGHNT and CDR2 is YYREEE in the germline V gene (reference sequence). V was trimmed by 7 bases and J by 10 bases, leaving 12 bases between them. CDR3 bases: TGTGCCAGCCGCGTAGACTTCTCACCCCTCCACTTT. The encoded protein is CASRVDFSPLHF.

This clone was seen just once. This CDR3 reads CASSLAEDSVNEQFF. The CDR3 region has the DNA TGCGCCAGCAGCTTGGCCGAGGATTCGGTCAATGAGCAGTTCTTC. This chain joins TRBV5-1 and TRBJ2-1, with D unclear. Germline V CDR1 and CDR2: SGHRS, YFSETQ. Trimming pared 0 bases from V and 6 bases from J, leaving 13 bases between. The CDR3 length is 15 residues.

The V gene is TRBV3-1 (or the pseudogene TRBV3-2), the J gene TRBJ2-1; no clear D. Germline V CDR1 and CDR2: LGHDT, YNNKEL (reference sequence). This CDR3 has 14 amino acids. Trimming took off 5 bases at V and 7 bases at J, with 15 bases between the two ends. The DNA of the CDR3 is TGTGCCAGCAGCAGCAACCTTAACACTAATGAGCAGTTCTTC. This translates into CASSSNLNTNEQFF.

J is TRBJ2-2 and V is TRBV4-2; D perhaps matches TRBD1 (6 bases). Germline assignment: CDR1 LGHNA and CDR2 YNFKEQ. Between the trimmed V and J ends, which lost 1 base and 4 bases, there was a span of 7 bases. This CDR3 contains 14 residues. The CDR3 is CASSQARGTGELFF. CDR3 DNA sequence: TGTGCCAGCAGCCAAGCCAGGGGCACCGGGGAGCTGTTTTTT.

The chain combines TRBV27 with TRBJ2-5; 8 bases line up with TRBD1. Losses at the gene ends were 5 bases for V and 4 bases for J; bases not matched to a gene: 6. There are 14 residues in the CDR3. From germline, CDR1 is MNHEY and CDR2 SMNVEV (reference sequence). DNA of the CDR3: TGTGCCAGCAGTGGACAGGGACCCCGAGAGACCCAGTACTTC. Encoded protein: CASSGQGPRETQYF.